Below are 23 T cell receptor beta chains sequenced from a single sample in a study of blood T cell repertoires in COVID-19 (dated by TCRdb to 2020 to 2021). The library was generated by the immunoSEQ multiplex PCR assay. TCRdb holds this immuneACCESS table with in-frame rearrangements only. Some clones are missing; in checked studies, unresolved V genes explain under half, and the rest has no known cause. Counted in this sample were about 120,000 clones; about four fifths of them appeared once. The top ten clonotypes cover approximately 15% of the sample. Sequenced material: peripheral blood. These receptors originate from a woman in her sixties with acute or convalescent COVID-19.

CDR3 DNA: TGTGCCAGCAGTACAGGGACAGGGGGCAATGAGCAGTTCTTC. It specifies CASSTGTGGNEQFF. V usage is TRBV27 and J usage is TRBJ2-1, with 11 bases fitting TRBD1. The CDR3 length is 14 residues. V was pared by 5 bases and J by 6 bases, with 3 bases of the junction left unmatched. Germline lookup yields CDR1 MNHEY and CDR2 SMNVEV (reference sequence).

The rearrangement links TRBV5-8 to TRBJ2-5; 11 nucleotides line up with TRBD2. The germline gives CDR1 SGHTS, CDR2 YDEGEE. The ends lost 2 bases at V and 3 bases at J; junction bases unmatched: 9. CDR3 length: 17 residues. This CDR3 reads CASSLGVLLAGEETQYF. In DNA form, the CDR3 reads TGTGCCAGCAGCTTAGGGGTACTACTAGCGGGGGAAGAGACCCAGTACTTC.

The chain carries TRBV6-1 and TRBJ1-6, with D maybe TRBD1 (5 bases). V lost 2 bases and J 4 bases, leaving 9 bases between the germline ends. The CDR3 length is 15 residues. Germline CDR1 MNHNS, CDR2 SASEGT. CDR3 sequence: CASSEQGSYNSPLHF. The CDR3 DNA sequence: TGTGCCAGCAGTGAACAGGGCTCATATAATTCACCCCTCCACTTT.

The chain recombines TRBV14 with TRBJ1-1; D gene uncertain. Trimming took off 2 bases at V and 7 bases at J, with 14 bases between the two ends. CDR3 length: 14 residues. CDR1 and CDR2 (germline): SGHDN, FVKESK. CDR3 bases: TGTGCCAGCAGCCAATATGAGGGTTTGGGTGAAGCTTTCTTT. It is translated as CASSQYEGLGEAFF.

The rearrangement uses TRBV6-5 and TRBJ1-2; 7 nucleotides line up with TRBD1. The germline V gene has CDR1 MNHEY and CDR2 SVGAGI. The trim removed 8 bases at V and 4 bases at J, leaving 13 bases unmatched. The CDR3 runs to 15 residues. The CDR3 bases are TGTGCCAGCCGACAGGGACCCTCTCGACTCTATGGCTACACCTTC. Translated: CASRQGPSRLYGYTF.

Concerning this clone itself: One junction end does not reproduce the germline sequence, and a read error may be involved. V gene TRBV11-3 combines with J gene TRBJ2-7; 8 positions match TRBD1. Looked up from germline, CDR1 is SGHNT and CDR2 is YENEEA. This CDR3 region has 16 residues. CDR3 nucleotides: TGTGCCAGCAGCTGGAAGGACAGGGATTTCCCCTACAAGCAGTACTTC. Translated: CASSWKDRDFPYKQYF.

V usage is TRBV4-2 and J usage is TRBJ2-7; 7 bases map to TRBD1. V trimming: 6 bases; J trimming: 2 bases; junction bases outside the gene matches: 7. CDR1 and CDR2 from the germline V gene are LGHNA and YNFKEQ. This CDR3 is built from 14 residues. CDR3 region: CASRPRQGPYEQYF. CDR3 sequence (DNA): TGTGCCAGCAGACCAAGACAGGGACCCTACGAGCAGTACTTC.

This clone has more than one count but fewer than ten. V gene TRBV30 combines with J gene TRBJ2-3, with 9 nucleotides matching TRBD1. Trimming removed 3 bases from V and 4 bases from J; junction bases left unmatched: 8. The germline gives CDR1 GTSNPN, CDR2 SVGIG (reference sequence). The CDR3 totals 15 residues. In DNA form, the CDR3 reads TGTGCCTGGAGGGCCGGGACAGGGAGGGCAGATACGCAGTATTTT. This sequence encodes CAWRAGTGRADTQYF.

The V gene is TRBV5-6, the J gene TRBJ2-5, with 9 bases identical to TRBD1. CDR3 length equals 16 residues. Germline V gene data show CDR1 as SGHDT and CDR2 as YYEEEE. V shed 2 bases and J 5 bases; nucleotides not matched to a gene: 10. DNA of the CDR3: TGTGCCAGCAGCTTCGTAGGACAGGGGTATGGGGAGACCCAGTACTTC. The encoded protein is CASSFVGQGYGETQYF.

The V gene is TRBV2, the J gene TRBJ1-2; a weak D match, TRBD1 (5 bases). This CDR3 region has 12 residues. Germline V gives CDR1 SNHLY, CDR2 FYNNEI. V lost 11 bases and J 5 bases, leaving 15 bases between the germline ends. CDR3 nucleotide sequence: TGTGCCTCGACCGGGGGGGAGTATGGCTACACCTTC. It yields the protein CASTGGEYGYTF.

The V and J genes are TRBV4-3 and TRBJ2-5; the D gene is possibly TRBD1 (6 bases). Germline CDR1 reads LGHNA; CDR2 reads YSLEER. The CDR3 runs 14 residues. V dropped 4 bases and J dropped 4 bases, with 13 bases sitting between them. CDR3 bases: TGCGCCAGCAGCCCCTCGTTAGGGGGAGAGACCCAGTACTTC. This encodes CASSPSLGGETQYF.

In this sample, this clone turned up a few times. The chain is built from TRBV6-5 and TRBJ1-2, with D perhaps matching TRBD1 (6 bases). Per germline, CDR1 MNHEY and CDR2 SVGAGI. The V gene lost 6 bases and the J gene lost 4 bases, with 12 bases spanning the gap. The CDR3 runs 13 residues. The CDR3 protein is CASRITTGYGYTF. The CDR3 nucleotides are TGTGCCAGCAGAATCACGACAGGCTATGGCTACACCTTC.

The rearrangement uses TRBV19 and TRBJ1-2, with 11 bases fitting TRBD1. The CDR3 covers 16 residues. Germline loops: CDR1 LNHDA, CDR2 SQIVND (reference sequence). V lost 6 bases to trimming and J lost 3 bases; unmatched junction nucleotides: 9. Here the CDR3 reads CASSPGQGAVYYGYTF. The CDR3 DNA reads TGTGCCAGTAGCCCCGGACAGGGGGCTGTCTACTATGGCTACACCTTC. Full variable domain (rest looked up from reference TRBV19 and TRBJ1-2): DGGITQSPKYLFRKEGQNVTLSCEQNLNHDAMYWYRQDPGQGLRLIYYSQIVNDFQKGDIAEGYSVSREKKESFPLTVTSAQKNPTAFYLCASSPGQGAVYYGYTFGSGTRLTVV.

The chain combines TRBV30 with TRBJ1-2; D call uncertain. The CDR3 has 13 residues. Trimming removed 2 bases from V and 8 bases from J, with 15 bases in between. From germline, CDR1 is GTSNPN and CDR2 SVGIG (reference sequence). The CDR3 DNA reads TGTGCCTGGAGTCCTCGCTCGTCGGGGGGCTACACCTTC. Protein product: CAWSPRSSGGYTF.

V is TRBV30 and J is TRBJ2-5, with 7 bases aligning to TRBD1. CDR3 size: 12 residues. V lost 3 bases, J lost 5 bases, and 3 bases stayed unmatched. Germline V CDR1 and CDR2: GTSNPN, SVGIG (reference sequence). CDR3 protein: CAWRRGPETQYF. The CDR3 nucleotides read TGTGCCTGGAGAAGGGGGCCGGAGACCCAGTACTTC.

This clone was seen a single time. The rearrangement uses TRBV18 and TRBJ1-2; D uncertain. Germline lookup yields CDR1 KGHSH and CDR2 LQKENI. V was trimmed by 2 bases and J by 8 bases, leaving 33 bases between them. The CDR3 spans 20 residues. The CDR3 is CASSPTLLFSSRREGSGYTF. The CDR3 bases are TGTGCCAGCTCACCAACGCTTTTATTCAGTTCGCGACGGGAGGGTAGCGGCTACACCTTC.

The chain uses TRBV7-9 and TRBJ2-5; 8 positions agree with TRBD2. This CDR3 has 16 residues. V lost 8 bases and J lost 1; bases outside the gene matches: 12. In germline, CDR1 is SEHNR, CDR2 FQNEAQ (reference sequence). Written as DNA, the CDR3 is TGTGCCAGCTCCCCTTCTGGAGCGGGGGTCCAAGAGACCCAGTACTTC. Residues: CASSPSGAGVQETQYF.

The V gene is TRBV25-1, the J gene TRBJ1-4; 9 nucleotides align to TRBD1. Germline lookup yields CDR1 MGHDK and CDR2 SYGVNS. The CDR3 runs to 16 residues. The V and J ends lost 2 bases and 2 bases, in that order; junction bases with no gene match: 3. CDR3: CASSEGDRGTNEKLFF. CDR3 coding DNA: TGTGCCAGCAGTGAAGGTGACAGGGGGACTAATGAAAAACTGTTTTTT.

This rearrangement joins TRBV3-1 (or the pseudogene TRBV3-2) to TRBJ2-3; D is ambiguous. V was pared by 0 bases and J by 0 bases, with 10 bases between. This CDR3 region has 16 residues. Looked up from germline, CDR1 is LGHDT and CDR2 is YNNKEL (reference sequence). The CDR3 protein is CASSQDPTPSTDTQYF. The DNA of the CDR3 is TGTGCCAGCAGCCAAGATCCCACTCCTAGCACAGATACGCAGTATTTT.

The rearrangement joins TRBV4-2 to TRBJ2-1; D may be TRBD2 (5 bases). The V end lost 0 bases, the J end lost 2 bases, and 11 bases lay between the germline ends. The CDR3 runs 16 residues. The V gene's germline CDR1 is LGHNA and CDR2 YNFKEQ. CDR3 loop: CASSQELDSTYNEQFF. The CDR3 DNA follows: TGTGCCAGCAGCCAAGAGCTGGACTCCACCTACAATGAGCAGTTCTTC.

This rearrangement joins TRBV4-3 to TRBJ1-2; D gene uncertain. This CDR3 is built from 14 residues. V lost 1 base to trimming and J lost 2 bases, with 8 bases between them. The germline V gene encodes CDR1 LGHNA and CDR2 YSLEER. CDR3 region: CASSQVAENYGYTF. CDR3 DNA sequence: TGCGCCAGCAGCCAAGTAGCGGAAAACTATGGCTACACCTTC.

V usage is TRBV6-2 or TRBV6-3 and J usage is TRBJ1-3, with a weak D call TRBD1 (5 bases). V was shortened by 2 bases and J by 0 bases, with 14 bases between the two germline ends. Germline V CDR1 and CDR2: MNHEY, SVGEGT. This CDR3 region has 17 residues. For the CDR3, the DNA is TGTGCCAGCAGTTACGGACACCACCGTTCCTCTGGAAACACCATATATTTT. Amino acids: CASSYGHHRSSGNTIYF.

As DNA, the CDR3 is TGTGCCAGCAGCTTAACGGCAGGGGTGGGAAACATTCAGTACTTC. Encoded protein: CASSLTAGVGNIQYF. The chain joins TRBV7-3 to TRBJ2-4, with D perhaps TRBD1 (6 bases). Trimming left V 0 bases short and J 6 bases short, with 12 bases between. This CDR3 is 15 amino acids long. Germline CDR1 and CDR2: SGHTA and FQGTGA.